The 3 T cell receptor beta chains below all came from one sample that was sequenced in a study of tumor and adjacent non-tumor tissue in lung cancer. TCRbeta libraries were built with three rounds of nested PCR, modified from ARM-PCR. TCRdb re-derived calls from the multiplex PCR reads in MiXCR, one entry per CDR3 protein. This table holds 200,000 to 250,000 distinct CDR3 sequences, approximately 74% found once. This sample's RNA came from whole unsorted tissue. The sequencing input was lung tumor tissue. The receptors stem from a man aged 60 to 75 with non-small cell lung cancer.

This clonotype showed up just once. V usage is TRBV10-1 and J usage is TRBJ2-2; D not resolved. CDR3 length: 14 amino acids. Trimming removed 2 bases from V and 2 bases from J, with 6 bases in between. Germline V lookup: CDR1 WNHNN, CDR2 SYGVQD (reference sequence). CDR3 loop: CASSEEQNTGELFF. Written as DNA, the CDR3 is TGCGCCAGCAGTGAGGAACAAAACACCGGGGAGCTGTTTTTT.

J is TRBJ2-1 and V is TRBV19; 14 positions agree with TRBD2. V lost 3 bases, J lost 5 bases, and 3 bases stayed unmatched. Per germline, CDR1 LNHDA and CDR2 SQIVND (reference sequence). The CDR3 totals 16 residues. In DNA, the CDR3 is TGTGCCAGTAGTATCGGGACTAGCGGGAGAAACAATGAGCAGTTCTTC. Amino acids: CASSIGTSGRNNEQFF.

This chain uses TRBV12-3 or TRBV12-4 with TRBJ1-1, with 7 positions matching TRBD1. This CDR3 spans 15 amino acids. V shed 5 bases, J shed 6 bases, and the junction held 12 bases outside the gene matches. The CDR3 region is CASSPEQGTFSEAFF. DNA of the CDR3: TGTGCCAGCAGTCCTGAACAGGGGACGTTCTCTGAAGCTTTCTTT.